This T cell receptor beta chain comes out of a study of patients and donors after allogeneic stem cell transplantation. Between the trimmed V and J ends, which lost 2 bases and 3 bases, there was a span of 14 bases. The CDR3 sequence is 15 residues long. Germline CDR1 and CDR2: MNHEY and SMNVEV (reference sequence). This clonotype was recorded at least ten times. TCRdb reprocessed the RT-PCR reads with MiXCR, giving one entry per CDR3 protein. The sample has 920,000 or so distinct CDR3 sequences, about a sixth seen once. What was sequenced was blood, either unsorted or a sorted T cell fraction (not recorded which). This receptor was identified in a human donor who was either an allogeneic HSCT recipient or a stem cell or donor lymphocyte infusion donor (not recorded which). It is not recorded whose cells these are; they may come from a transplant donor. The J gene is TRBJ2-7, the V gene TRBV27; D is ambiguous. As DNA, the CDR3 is TGTGCCAGCAGTTTAACCCCCGAAGTGTTCTACGAGCAGTACTTC. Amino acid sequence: CASSLTPEVFYEQYF.